These 5 T cell receptor beta chains were all obtained from the same sample, sequenced in a study of monozygotic twins with inflammatory bowel disease. Reanalyzing the 5' RACE reads, TCRdb keeps one entry per CDR3 protein, without DNA. The table lists approximately 150,000 distinct CDR3 sequences. Sequencing was done on a sample of blood. The receptors were sampled from a human donor with ulcerative colitis or Crohn's disease, or a healthy co-twin of an affected twin (not recorded which).

V is TRBV5-1 and J is TRBJ2-7; lacking DNA, the TRBD1 call made by TCRdb goes unchecked. This CDR3 is built from 16 residues. Germline values: CDR1 SGHRS, CDR2 YFSETQ. CDR3 sequence reads: CASSVWYEGTGGLQYF. Based on the CDR3 plus reference TRBV5-1 and TRBJ2-7, the full variable domain is KAGVTQTPRYLIKTRGQQVTLSCSPISGHRSVSWYQQTPGQGLQFLFEYFSETQRNKGNFPGRFSGRQFSNSRSEMNVSTLELGDSALYLCASSVWYEGTGGLQYFGPGTRLTVT.

The chain recombines TRBV6-2 or TRBV6-3 with TRBJ2-7; the D call from TCRdb, TRBD2, cannot be confirmed without DNA. The length of the CDR3 is 12 residues. Looked up from germline, CDR1 is MNHEY and CDR2 is SVGEGT. CDR3 protein: CASTQDEYEQYF.

The chain has TRBV12-3 or TRBV12-4 and TRBJ2-3; TCRdb names TRBD2, which stays unverified in the absence of DNA. CDR3 length: 18 residues. The CDR3 loop is CASSSPGLAGEFTDTQYF.

The rearrangement joins TRBV18 to TRBJ2-7; TCRdb's assignment of TRBD1 cannot be checked, as there is no DNA. Germline V gives CDR1 KGHSH, CDR2 LQKENI. This CDR3 is built from 15 residues. CDR3: CASSPPRQGHYEQYF.

CDR3 in amino acids: CASSWNRGTYEQYF. V gene TRBV5-5 combines with J gene TRBJ2-7. Germline V gene data show CDR1 as SGHKS and CDR2 as YYEKEE (reference sequence). The CDR3 is made up of 14 amino acids.